Included here is one T cell receptor (beta chain) sequence, with context. In this sample, this clone turned up a few times. It has no known antigen specificity. The record has no base qualities; no much larger clone is one base away. These data originate in a study of cytotoxic CD8 clonotypes in ibrutinib-treated CLL (dated by TCRdb to 2020 to 2022). For context, the study as a whole: The cohort was composed of ten to eleven relapsed/refractory and roughly 15 treatment-naive patients; IGHV unmutated status was identified in some 17 patients. Partial responses were observed in about 24 patients and complete responses in 2; after a median follow-up of roughly 62 months, remission was maintained in 14 patients and progression was observed in 12. The response samples were drawn at a median of 12 months into treatment, with a range of roughly 6 to 40 months. Samples averaged roughly 280,000 productive templates and 94,082 productive rearrangements. Of the approximately 86 participants in the trial, 25 to 30 had longitudinal samples available. Cryopreserved peripheral blood mononuclear cells were obtained prior to treatment, at the time of response, and at either disease progression or sustained remission. Patients were still on ibrutinib when every remission and progressive disease sample was collected.

The study at large found these results: Clonality increased at ibrutinib response, stayed stable in sustained remission, and fell back toward baseline at progression. Public clonotypes were rare and either shrank or stayed stable during treatment, and the rise in clonality at ibrutinib response reflected expansion of private clonotypes. Baseline clonality was found to be higher than that of age-matched healthy donors and was strongly correlated with circulating CD8+ T-cell counts. Sampling times were not matched between sustained-remission and progressing patients, and lymph node repertoires were not studied.

The sample's time point label, decoded: progressive disease on ibrutinib. For TCR beta library preparation, roughly 2 micrograms of genomic DNA were isolated from cryopreserved PBMCs. Longitudinal blood samples from CLL patients receiving ibrutinib monotherapy were subjected to high-throughput TCR beta sequencing. The patients were enrolled in a single-center, open-label phase 2 trial of ibrutinib monotherapy. On a MiSeq, deep resolution sequencing aimed for a depth between 1 in 1 million and 1 in 200,000 T cells, with each clonotype covered roughly 10x on average. The immunoSEQ hsTCRB Kit was used to generate the TCR beta libraries. As for how the authors treated the data: ImmunoSEQ Data Assistant and ImmunoSEQ Analyzer were used for data analysis, and V, D and J genes were assigned according to IMGT definitions. Clonality was computed as one minus normalized Shannon entropy of productive rearrangement frequencies, ranging from 0 to 1. Only overrepresented clonotypes making up at least 0.05% of each patient's repertoire were included in the public clonotype analysis. Repertoires from thirteen age-matched healthy donors in immuneACCESS were used as clonality controls. The table was pulled from immuneACCESS by TCRdb, which kept in-frame rearrangements only. Such tables lose some clones; where checked, under half of the loss comes from unresolved V genes, and the rest has no known cause. The V and J calls and the clone size are those of that table, but D and trimming were determined from the DNA. The sample includes approximately 150,000 clones, with roughly 88% observed a single time. More than 2.5% of the sample goes to the ten largest clones.

As encoded in the germline V gene, CDR1 is SNHLY while CDR2 is FYNNEI. The CDR3 covers 11 residues, taking in both the cysteine and the phenylalanine. Just the 33-base CDR3 DNA is kept, in frame starting at base 1. V loses 7 bases, J loses 8 bases, and the germline ends lie 9 bases apart. Rearrangement joined TRBV2 to TRBJ2-1; the D gene cannot be named for sure. The sequence was obtained from a human donor with chronic lymphocytic leukemia. The sequencing used PBMCs, collected at disease progression, from a patient treated with ibrutinib. The CDR3 here reads CASNGRDEQFF. The nucleotide sequence is TGTGCCAGCAACGGCCGCGATGAGCAGTTCTTC.